This T cell receptor (beta chain) is from a study of blood T cell repertoires in COVID-19. The V end lost 1 base, the J end lost 1 base, and 6 bases lay between the germline ends. The length of the CDR3 is 14 residues. Germline loops: CDR1 LGHDT, CDR2 YNNKEL (reference sequence). This clone came up once. Using immunoSEQ multiplex PCR, the repertoire was profiled, and TCRdb retains in-frame clones only, with some absent. The sample holds about 200,000 clones; around four fifths are singletons and the top ten take approximately 6.9%. This TCR was recovered from a human donor with acute or convalescent COVID-19. The donor label of this sample is uncertain. The chain couples TRBV3-1 (or the pseudogene TRBV3-2) to TRBJ2-3; unclear D gene. Material for sequencing was peripheral blood. The CDR3 is CASSQVAGTDTQYF. Here the CDR3 DNA reads TGTGCCAGCAGCCAAGTTGCGGGCACAGATACGCAGTATTTT.